The T cell receptor (beta chain) described here comes from a study of T-cell reconstitution after alpha-beta-depleted transplantation in children. At least ten counts were recorded for this clonotype. V shed 1 base and J shed 1 base, with 2 bases lying between them. Germline V gene data show CDR1 as SGHRS and CDR2 as YFSETQ. The CDR3 has 12 amino acids. During its preparation, the TCRbeta library received unique molecular identifiers. TCRdb re-called the PCR reads with MiXCR, one entry per CDR3 protein. The sample has just under 550,000 distinct CDR3 sequences, around 17% seen once. This TCR derives from a human donor who donated a stem cell graft to a child with acute lymphoblastic leukemia. The material was PBMCs from the stem cell graft donor, obtained from the stem cell graft. The chain has TRBV5-1 and TRBJ2-5; D not resolved. The CDR3 bases are TGCGCCAGCAGCTTGCGCCAAGAGACCCAGTACTTC. As protein: CASSLRQETQYF.